Listed here are 9 T cell receptor beta chains from one sample, sequenced in a study of PD-1 blockade in classical Hodgkin lymphoma. TCRdb's table, derived via immunoSEQ multiplex PCR, lists solely in-frame clones and lacks some. The table shows approximately 27,000 clones, with 70% occurring only once. Every patient experienced relapse after autologous stem cell transplantation, and brentuximab vedotin exposure varied. The sequenced sample was peripheral blood mononuclear cells (PBMCs), obtained before the second cycle of nivolumab. All receptors derive from a human donor with classical Hodgkin lymphoma.

The chain is built from TRBV6-5 and TRBJ2-2, with TRBD1 matching over 7 bases. The CDR3 is 14 residues long. In germline, CDR1 is MNHEY, CDR2 SVGAGI. J lost 5 bases, V lost 6 bases, and 6 bases had no gene match. CDR3 sequence reads: CASRFPQGTGELFF. DNA for the CDR3: TGTGCCAGCAGATTCCCACAGGGGACCGGGGAGCTGTTTTTT.

This clone was observed a handful of times. V usage is TRBV2 and J usage is TRBJ2-3; TRBD1 matches at 7 bases. Losses at the gene ends were 3 bases for V and 0 bases for J; bases not matched to a gene: 3. This CDR3 is built from 15 residues. Per the germline V gene, CDR1 is SNHLY and CDR2 is FYNNEI. CDR3 amino acids: CASSEGQTSTDTQYF. CDR3 bases: TGTGCCAGCAGTGAGGGACAGACAAGCACAGATACGCAGTATTTT.

There are a few counts of this clone. The chain uses TRBV10-1 and TRBJ2-7, with 7 bases that match TRBD1. Germline V lookup: CDR1 WNHNN, CDR2 SYGVQD (reference sequence). The junction had 7 bases not matched to a gene; V was cut back by 2 bases and J by 6 bases. This CDR3 contains 14 residues. The DNA for the CDR3 is TGCGCCAGCAGTGAGGGCAGCAGGGGGAGCGAGCAGTACTTC. Translating it yields CASSEGSRGSEQYF.

A single count supports this clone. V usage is TRBV28 and J usage is TRBJ1-5; tentative D call: TRBD1 (5 bases). Germline V gives CDR1 MDHEN, CDR2 SYDVKM. Trimming removed 3 bases at V and 1 base at J, with 13 bases between. The CDR3 loop spans 16 amino acids. CDR3 loop: CASSFGKGVSNQPQHF. As DNA, the CDR3 is TGTGCCAGCAGTTTTGGCAAAGGGGTGAGCAATCAGCCCCAGCATTTT.

The gene calls are TRBV7-2 and TRBJ2-1; 8 nucleotides agree with TRBD2. Germline lookup yields CDR1 SGHTA and CDR2 FQGNSA. This CDR3 spans 15 amino acids. V was clipped by 1 base and J by 8 bases; unmatched bases: 7. CDR3 DNA sequence: TGTGCCAGCAGCTTAGTGACGGGGGGGCCCTATGAGCAGTTCTTC. Its translation: CASSLVTGGPYEQFF.

This clone was seen a few times. The rearrangement joins TRBV19 to TRBJ1-2, with D possibly matching TRBD1 (5 bases). Germline V gene lookup returns CDR1 LNHDA and CDR2 SQIVND (reference sequence). The CDR3 is 13 residues long. V gave up 3 bases and J gave up 4 bases, with 9 bases separating them. The CDR3 is CASSIRGAYGYTF. The CDR3 DNA sequence: TGTGCCAGTAGTATTCGGGGCGCCTATGGCTACACCTTC.

V is TRBV18 and J is TRBJ2-6, with D possibly being TRBD1 (6 bases). The CDR3 has 20 amino acids. Trimming cost V 2 bases and J 1 base, with 21 bases left between them. The germline CDR1 and CDR2 sequences are KGHSH and LQKENI. CDR3 protein: CASSPFGRGASGSGANVLTF. The CDR3 region has the DNA TGTGCCAGCTCACCATTCGGCAGGGGAGCCTCGGGGTCTGGGGCCAACGTCCTGACTTTC.

The chain employs TRBV2 and TRBJ2-2; 10 bases map to TRBD2. The CDR3 has 17 amino acids. Germline V CDR1 and CDR2: SNHLY, FYNNEI. With 0 bases clipped from V and 6 bases from J, the junction kept 7 bases outside the gene matches. CDR3 region: CASSEAGLAGVPGELFF. The CDR3 DNA sequence: TGTGCCAGCAGTGAAGCGGGTCTAGCGGGAGTACCCGGGGAGCTGTTTTTT.

The chain carries TRBV28 and TRBJ2-3, with D tentatively TRBD2 (5 bases). CDR3 size: 14 residues. V lost 6 bases and J lost 1, with 11 bases in between. CDR1 and CDR2 from the germline V gene are MDHEN and SYDVKM. The CDR3 here is CASRTGFGTDTQYF. The CDR3 DNA reads as TGTGCCAGCAGGACGGGGTTCGGCACAGATACGCAGTATTTT.